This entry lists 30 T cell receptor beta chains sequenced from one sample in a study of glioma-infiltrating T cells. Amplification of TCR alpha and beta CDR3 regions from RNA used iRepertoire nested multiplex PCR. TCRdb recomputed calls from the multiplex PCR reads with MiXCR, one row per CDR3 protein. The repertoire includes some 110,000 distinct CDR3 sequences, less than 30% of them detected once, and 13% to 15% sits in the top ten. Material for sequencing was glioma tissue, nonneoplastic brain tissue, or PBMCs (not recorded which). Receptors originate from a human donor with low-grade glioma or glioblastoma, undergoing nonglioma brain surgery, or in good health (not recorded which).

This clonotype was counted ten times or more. This CDR3 reads CASSLLTGGGETQYF. The CDR3 DNA is TGTGCCAGCAGCTTGTTGACGGGAGGGGGTGAGACCCAGTACTTC. The chain employs TRBV7-2 and TRBJ2-5; TRBD2 matches 8 bases. From germline, CDR1 is SGHTA and CDR2 FQGNSA. This CDR3 contains 15 residues. Germline trimming cut 3 bases from V and 5 bases from J; bases unmatched to any gene: 8.

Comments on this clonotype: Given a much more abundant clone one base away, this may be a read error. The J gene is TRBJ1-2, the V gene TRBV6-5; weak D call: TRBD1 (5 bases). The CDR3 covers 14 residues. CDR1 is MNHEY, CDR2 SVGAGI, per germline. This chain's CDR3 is CASSYSKGHYCYTF. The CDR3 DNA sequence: TGTGCCAGCAGTTACTCGAAGGGGCACTATTGCTACACCTTC.

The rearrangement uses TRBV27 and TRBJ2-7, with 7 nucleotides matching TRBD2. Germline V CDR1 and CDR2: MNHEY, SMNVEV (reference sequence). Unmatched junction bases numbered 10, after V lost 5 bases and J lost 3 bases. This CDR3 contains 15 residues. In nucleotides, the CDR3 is TGTGCCAGCAGTGAAGGGGCCGGGGGGTTCTACGAGCAGTACTTC. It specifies CASSEGAGGFYEQYF.

CDR3 sequence: CASSEGLAEITDTQYF. The CDR3 nucleotides read TGTGCCAGCAGTGAAGGGCTAGCGGAGATCACAGATACGCAGTATTTT. This chain uses TRBV9 with TRBJ2-3; 7 nucleotides line up with TRBD2. V gave up 5 bases and J gave up 2 bases; unmatched junction bases: 11. The CDR3 loop spans 16 amino acids. Germline lookup yields CDR1 SGDLS and CDR2 YYNGEE.

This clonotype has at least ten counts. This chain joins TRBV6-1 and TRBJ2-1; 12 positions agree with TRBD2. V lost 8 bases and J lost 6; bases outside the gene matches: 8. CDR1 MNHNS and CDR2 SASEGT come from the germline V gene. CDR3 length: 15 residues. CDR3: CASLAGGQVSNEQFF. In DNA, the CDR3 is TGTGCCAGCCTAGCGGGAGGGCAAGTCTCCAATGAGCAGTTCTTC.

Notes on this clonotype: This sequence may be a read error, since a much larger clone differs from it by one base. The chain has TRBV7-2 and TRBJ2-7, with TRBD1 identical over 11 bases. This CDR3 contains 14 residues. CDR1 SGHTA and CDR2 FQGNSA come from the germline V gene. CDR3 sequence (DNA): TGTGCCAGCGGGGTATGGACAGGGGGCTACGATCAGTACTTC. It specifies CASGVWTGGYDQYF.

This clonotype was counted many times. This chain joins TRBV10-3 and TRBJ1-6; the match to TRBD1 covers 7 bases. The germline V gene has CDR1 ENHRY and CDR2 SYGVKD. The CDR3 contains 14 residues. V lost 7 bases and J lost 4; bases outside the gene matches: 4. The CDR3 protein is CAINAGGYNSPLHF. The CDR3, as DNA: TGTGCCATCAATGCAGGGGGATATAATTCACCCCTCCACTTT.

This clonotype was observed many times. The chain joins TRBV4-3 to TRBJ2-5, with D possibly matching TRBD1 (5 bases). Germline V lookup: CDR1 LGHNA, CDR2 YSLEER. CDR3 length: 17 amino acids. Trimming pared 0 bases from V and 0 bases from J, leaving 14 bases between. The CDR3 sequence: CASSQEIRTYYQETQYF. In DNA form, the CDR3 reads TGCGCCAGCAGCCAAGAAATAAGGACATACTACCAAGAGACCCAGTACTTC.

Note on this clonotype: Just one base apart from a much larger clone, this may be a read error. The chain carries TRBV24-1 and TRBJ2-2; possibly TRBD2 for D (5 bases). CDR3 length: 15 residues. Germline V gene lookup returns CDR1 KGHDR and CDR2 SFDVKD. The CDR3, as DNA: TGTGCCACCAGTGATTCCCGGGATTTCCCCGGGGAGCTGTGTTTT. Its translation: CATSDSRDFPGELCF.

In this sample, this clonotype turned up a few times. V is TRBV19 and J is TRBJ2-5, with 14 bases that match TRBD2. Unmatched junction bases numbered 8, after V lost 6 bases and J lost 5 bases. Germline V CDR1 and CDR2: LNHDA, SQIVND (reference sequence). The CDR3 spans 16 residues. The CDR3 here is CASSYGTSGRGETQYF. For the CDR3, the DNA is TGTGCCAGTAGCTACGGGACTAGCGGGAGAGGGGAGACCCAGTACTTC.

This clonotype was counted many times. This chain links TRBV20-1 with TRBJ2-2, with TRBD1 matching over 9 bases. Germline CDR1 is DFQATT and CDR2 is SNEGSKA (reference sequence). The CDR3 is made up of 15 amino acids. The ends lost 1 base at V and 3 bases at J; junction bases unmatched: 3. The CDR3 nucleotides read TGCAGTGCTAGAGGGGACAGGGAGGACACCGGGGAGCTGTTTTTT. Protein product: CSARGDREDTGELFF.

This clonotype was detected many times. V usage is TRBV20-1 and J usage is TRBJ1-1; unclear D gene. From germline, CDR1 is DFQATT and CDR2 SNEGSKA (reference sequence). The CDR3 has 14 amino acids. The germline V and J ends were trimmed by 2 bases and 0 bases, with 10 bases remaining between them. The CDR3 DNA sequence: TGCAGTGCTAGACCCCTCCTCATGAACACTGAAGCTTTCTTT. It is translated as CSARPLLMNTEAFF.

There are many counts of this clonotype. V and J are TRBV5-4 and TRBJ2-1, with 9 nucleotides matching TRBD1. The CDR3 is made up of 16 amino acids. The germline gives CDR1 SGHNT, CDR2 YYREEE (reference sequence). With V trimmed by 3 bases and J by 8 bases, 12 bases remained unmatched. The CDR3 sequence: CASSSPGTGMLDEQFF. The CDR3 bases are TGTGCCAGCAGCTCACCCGGGACAGGGATGTTGGATGAGCAGTTCTTC.

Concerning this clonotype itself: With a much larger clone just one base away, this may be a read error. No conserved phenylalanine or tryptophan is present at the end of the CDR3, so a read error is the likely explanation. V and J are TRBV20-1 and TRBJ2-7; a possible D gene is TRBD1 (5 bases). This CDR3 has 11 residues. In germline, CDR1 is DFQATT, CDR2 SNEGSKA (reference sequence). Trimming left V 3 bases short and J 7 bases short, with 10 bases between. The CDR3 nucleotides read TGCAGTGCTAGGGAGACAGTTGAGCAGTACCTC. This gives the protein CSARETVEQYL.

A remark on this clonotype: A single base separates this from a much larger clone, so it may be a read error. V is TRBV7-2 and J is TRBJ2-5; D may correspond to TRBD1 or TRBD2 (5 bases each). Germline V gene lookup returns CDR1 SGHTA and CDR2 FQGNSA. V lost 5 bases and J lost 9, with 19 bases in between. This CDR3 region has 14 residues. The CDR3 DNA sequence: TGTGCCAGCAGCCGGGACGGACCACGCGAGGCCCAGTACTTC. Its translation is CASSRDGPREAQYF.

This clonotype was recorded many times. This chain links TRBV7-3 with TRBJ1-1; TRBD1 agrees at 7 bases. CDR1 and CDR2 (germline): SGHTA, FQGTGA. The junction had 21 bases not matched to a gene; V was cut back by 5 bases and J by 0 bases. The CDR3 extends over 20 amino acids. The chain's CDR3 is CASSLFGRGARSGLNTEAFF. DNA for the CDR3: TGTGCCAGCAGCCTATTCGGCAGGGGGGCGCGAAGTGGTTTGAACACTGAAGCTTTCTTT.

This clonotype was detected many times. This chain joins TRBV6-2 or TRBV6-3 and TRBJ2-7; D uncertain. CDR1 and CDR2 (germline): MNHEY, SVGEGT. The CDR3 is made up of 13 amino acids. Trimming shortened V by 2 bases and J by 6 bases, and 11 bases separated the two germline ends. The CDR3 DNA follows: TGTGCCAGCAGTTACCCAGTGGTTGTCGAGCAGTACTTC. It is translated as CASSYPVVVEQYF.

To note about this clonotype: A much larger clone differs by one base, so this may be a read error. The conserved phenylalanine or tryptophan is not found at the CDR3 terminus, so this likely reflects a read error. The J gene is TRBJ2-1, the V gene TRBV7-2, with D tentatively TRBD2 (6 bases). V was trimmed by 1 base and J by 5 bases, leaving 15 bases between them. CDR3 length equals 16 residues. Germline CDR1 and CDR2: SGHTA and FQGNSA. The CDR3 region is CASSLVMRDPNNEQFL. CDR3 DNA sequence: TGTGCCAGCAGCTTAGTTATGCGGGACCCCAACAATGAGCAGTTCCTC.

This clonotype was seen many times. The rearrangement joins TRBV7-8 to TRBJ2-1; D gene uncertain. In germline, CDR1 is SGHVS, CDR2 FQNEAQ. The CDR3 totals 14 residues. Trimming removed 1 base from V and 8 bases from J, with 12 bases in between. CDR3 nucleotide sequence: TGTGCCAGCAGCTTAGGAGGACCCGGCTATGAGCAGTTCTTC. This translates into CASSLGGPGYEQFF.

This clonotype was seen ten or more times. The CDR3 loop reads CSANIYEQYF. CDR3 coding DNA: TGCAGTGCTAACATTTACGAGCAGTACTTC. This chain links TRBV20-1 with TRBJ2-7; D gene unclear. V was clipped by 4 bases and J by 4 bases, with 5 bases between them. This CDR3 contains 10 residues. CDR1 DFQATT and CDR2 SNEGSKA come from the germline V gene (reference sequence).

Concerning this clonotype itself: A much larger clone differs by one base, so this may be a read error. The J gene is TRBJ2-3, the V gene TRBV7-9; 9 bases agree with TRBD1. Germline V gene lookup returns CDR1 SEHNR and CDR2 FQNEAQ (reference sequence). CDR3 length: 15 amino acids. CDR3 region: CASNADRGSTDTQCF. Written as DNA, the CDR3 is TGTGCCAGCAACGCGGACAGGGGATCCACAGATACGCAGTGTTTT.

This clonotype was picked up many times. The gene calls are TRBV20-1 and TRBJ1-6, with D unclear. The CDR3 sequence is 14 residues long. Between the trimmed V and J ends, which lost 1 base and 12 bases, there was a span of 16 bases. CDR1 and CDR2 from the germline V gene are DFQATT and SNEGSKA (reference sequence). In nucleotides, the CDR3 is TGCAGTGCTAGAGTGGGATCCGGATTGTTACCCCTCCACTTT. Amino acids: CSARVGSGLLPLHF.

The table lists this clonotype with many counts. CDR3 bases: TGTGCCAGCAGGATGCTGTCCCCGGGGGGTGGTGGGAATGAGCAGTTCTTC. Translating gives CASRMLSPGGGGNEQFF. This chain connects TRBV2 to TRBJ2-1, with TRBD2 matching over 7 bases. This CDR3 spans 17 amino acids. The germline CDR1 and CDR2 sequences are SNHLY and FYNNEI. The V gene end was trimmed by 6 bases and the J gene end by 7 bases; junction bases not matched to a gene: 18.

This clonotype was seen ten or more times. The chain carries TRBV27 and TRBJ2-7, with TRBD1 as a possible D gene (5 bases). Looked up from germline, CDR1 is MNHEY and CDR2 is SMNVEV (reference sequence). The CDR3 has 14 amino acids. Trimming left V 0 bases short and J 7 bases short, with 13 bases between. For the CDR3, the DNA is TGTGCCAGCAGTTTATCAGTGGGGCGGATGGAGCAGTACTTC. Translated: CASSLSVGRMEQYF.

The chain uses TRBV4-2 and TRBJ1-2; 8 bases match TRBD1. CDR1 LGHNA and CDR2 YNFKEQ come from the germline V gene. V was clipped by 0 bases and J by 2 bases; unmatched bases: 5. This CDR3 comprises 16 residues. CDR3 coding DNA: TGTGCCAGCAGCCAAGACCGGACAGGGTTGAACTATGGCTACACCTTC. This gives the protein CASSQDRTGLNYGYTF.

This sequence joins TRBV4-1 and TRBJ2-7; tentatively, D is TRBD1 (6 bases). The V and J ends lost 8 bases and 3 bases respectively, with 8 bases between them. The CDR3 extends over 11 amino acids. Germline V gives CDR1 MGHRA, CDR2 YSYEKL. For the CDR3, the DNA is TGCGCCAGCCAAGGGGGCTACGAGCAGTACTTC. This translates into CASQGGYEQYF.

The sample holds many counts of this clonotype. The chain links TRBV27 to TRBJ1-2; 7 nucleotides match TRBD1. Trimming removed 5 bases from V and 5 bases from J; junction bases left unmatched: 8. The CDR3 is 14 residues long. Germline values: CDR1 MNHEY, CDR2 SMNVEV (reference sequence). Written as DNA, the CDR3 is TGTGCCAGCAGTCCTCTGGCAGGGGGATATGGCTACACCTTC. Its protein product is CASSPLAGGYGYTF.

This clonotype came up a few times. The CDR3 DNA reads as TGCAGCGTTGACCGGGGCAGGGACGAGACCCAGTACTTC. Translating it yields CSVDRGRDETQYF. V gene TRBV29-1 combines with J gene TRBJ2-5; D may match TRBD1 or TRBD2 (5 bases each). Germline CDR1 is SQVTM and CDR2 is ANQGSEA. The germline V and J ends were trimmed by 3 bases and 5 bases, with 13 bases remaining between them. The CDR3 is 13 residues long.

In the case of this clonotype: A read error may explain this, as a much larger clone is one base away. The CDR3 region has the DNA TGTGCCAGTAGTATGGGCGGGAATAAGCCCCAGCATTTT. Translation: CASSMGGNKPQHF. This sequence joins TRBV19 and TRBJ1-5; unclear D gene. CDR1 is LNHDA, CDR2 SQIVND, per germline (reference sequence). Trimming took 3 bases from V and 8 from J, leaving 11 bases between them. The CDR3 covers 13 residues.

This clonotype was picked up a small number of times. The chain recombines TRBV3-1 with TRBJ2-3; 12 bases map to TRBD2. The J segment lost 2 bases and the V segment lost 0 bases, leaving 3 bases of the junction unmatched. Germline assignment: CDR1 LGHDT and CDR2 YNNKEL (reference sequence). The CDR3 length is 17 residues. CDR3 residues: CASSQEASGRDTDTQYF. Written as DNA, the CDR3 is TGTGCCAGCAGCCAAGAGGCTAGCGGGAGGGACACAGATACGCAGTATTTT.